The 24 T cell receptor beta chains presented below share a single source sample, sequenced in a study of T cells after yellow fever vaccination (dated by TCRdb to about 2019). The library relied on 5' RACE. TCRdb names Illumina HiSeq 2500 as the instrument used. TCRdb reworked the public reads: Q25 trimming with fastp, MiXCR clone assembly, productive beta chains retained. Identical CDR3 proteins give one entry, which carries the most common genes and DNA. The sample contains under 600,000 distinct CDR3 sequences, 20% to 25% of them found a single time. Of the sample, roughly a sixth falls within the top ten clones. The sample's treatment or condition label is to be understood as: live attenuated yellow fever vaccine strain. Sequences were derived from PBMCs, sampled less than 25 days after the first yellow fever vaccination. These TCRs come from a man aged 18-30 years who received the YFV17D yellow fever vaccine.

The chain has TRBV28 and TRBJ2-1; D gene uncertain. The CDR3 runs 12 residues. The V gene's germline CDR1 is MDHEN and CDR2 SYDVKM. The V end lost 1 base, the J end lost 9 bases, and 7 bases lay between the germline ends. CDR3 DNA: TGTGCCAGCAGTTTATATGGCGGTGAGCAGTTCTTC. Translating it yields CASSLYGGEQFF.

The chain couples TRBV20-1 to TRBJ1-1, with TRBD1 matching over 7 bases. The ends lost 5 bases at V and 4 bases at J; junction bases unmatched: 7. There are 13 residues in the CDR3. Germline loops: CDR1 DFQATT, CDR2 SNEGSKA (reference sequence). CDR3 region: CSASTGVGTEAFF. Here the CDR3 DNA reads TGCAGTGCTTCTACAGGGGTTGGCACTGAAGCTTTCTTT.

The V call is TRBV25-1, the J call TRBJ1-2, with TRBD1 identical over 7 bases. CDR1 and CDR2 from the germline V gene are MGHDK and SYGVNS. J was trimmed by 7 bases and V by 9 bases; bases with no gene match: 5. This CDR3 is 11 amino acids long. CDR3 in amino acids: CASKQGSGYTF. CDR3 nucleotide sequence: TGTGCCAGTAAACAGGGGTCTGGCTACACCTTC.

In this sample, this clonotype turned up a few times. The chain links TRBV11-2 to TRBJ2-5; D gene unclear. The V gene's germline CDR1 is SGHAT and CDR2 FQNNGV. V was shortened by 1 base and J by 0 bases, with 9 bases between the two germline ends. The CDR3 is 15 residues long. This CDR3 is CASSLGRVYQETQYF. The CDR3 region has the DNA TGTGCCAGCAGCTTAGGAAGGGTCTACCAAGAGACCCAGTACTTC.

This chain joins TRBV6-5 and TRBJ2-7, with 8 bases matching TRBD2. This CDR3 region has 14 residues. The germline CDR1 and CDR2 sequences are MNHEY and SVGAGI. With 2 bases clipped from V and 2 bases from J, the junction kept 2 bases outside the gene matches. The CDR3 DNA is TGTGCCAGCAGTTACAGCGGGGGCCCCTACGAGCAGTACGTC. This codes for CASSYSGGPYEQYV.

The sample holds a few counts of this clonotype. This chain links TRBV5-1 with TRBJ2-3; no firm D call. Trimming cost V 5 bases and J 4 bases, with 14 bases left between them. Germline values: CDR1 SGHRS, CDR2 YFSETQ. The CDR3 has 14 amino acids. The CDR3 nucleotides are TGCGCCAGCAGTGGGGTACCACCTCCAGATACGCAGTATTTT. Its translation is CASSGVPPPDTQYF.

The chain has TRBV7-2 and TRBJ2-5; the match to TRBD2 covers 8 bases. The V gene end was trimmed by 1 base and the J gene end by 5 bases; junction bases not matched to a gene: 9. This CDR3 contains 16 residues. Germline V gene lookup returns CDR1 SGHTA and CDR2 FQGNSA. The CDR3 here is CASSLGPAGGGETQYF. In nucleotides, the CDR3 is TGTGCCAGCAGCTTAGGCCCGGCGGGGGGAGGGGAGACCCAGTACTTC.

V gene TRBV12-3 or TRBV12-4 combines with J gene TRBJ1-2; no clear D gene. The CDR3 sequence is 14 residues long. The V gene lost 3 bases and the J gene lost 4 bases, with 12 bases spanning the gap. The DNA for the CDR3 is TGTGCCAGCAGTTTCCAGTCCGGGGTCTATGGCTACACCTTC. Protein: CASSFQSGVYGYTF.

J is TRBJ2-1 and V is TRBV11-2; 10 nucleotides align to TRBD2. Germline trimming cut 5 bases from V and 0 bases from J; bases unmatched to any gene: 10. This CDR3 contains 18 residues. CDR1 is SGHAT and CDR2 is FQNNGV in the germline V gene. The CDR3 loop reads CASSLGGVAGGSYNEQFF. The DNA of the CDR3 is TGTGCCAGCAGCCTAGGGGGCGTAGCGGGGGGCTCCTACAATGAGCAGTTCTTC. Variable domain in full (rest from reference TRBV11-2 and TRBJ2-1): EAGVAQSPRYKIIEKRQSVAFWCNPISGHATLYWYQQILGQGPKLLIQFQNNGVVDDSQLPKDRFSAERLKGVDSTLKIQPAKLEDSAVYLCASSLGGVAGGSYNEQFFGPGTRLTVL.

The genes are TRBV5-6 and TRBJ2-5; a weak D match, TRBD2 (6 bases). Per germline, CDR1 SGHDT and CDR2 YYEEEE. V lost 2 bases and J lost 5, with 10 bases in between. The CDR3 contains 13 residues. The CDR3 DNA reads TGTGCCAGCAGCTTCACTAGCTGGGAGACCCAGTACTTC. This gives the protein CASSFTSWETQYF.

This chain connects TRBV20-1 to TRBJ2-1, with 10 bases aligning to TRBD2. The V gene end was trimmed by 6 bases and the J gene end by 4 bases; junction bases not matched to a gene: 6. Germline CDR1 DFQATT, CDR2 SNEGSKA (reference sequence). The CDR3 is 14 amino acids. The CDR3 nucleotides are TGCAGTGCGGTGACTAGCGGGTTATACAATGAGCAGTTCTTC. Amino acids: CSAVTSGLYNEQFF.

This clonotype was seen more than once but under ten times. The V and J genes are TRBV6-1 and TRBJ2-7, with D possibly being TRBD1 (5 bases). Trimming removed 4 bases from V and 4 bases from J, with 17 bases in between. From germline, CDR1 is MNHNS and CDR2 SASEGT. The CDR3 has 15 residues. The CDR3 DNA sequence: TGTGCCAGCAGTGGACGGATTGGGGCACCGTACGAGCAGTACGTC. It is translated as CASSGRIGAPYEQYV.

CDR3 in amino acids: CASSHSGMDTQYF. CDR3 coding DNA: TGCGCCAGCAGCCACTCAGGGATGGATACGCAGTATTTT. The chain couples TRBV4-3 to TRBJ2-3; D may be TRBD1 (5 bases). The CDR3 sequence is 13 residues long. The germline V gene encodes CDR1 LGHNA and CDR2 YSLEER. Trimming stripped 3 bases from V and 6 bases from J, with 10 bases between.

This clonotype was seen only a few times. The chain recombines TRBV7-8 with TRBJ1-4; D remains ambiguous. Germline CDR1 SGHVS, CDR2 FQNEAQ. The CDR3 totals 14 residues. V was cut by 5 bases and J by 8 bases, with 15 bases left in between. The CDR3 loop reads CASSPGLDREKLFF. CDR3 DNA: TGTGCCAGCAGCCCCGGTTTAGATAGGGAAAAACTGTTTTTT.

The genes are TRBV20-1 and TRBJ2-3, with D possibly TRBD2 on 7 matching bases. Trimming cost V 2 bases and J 5 bases, with 14 bases left between them. Germline lookup yields CDR1 DFQATT and CDR2 SNEGSKA (reference sequence). The CDR3 consists of 14 residues. CDR3 nucleotides: TGCAGTGCTAGACCCCCCGGGGGGCAAGATACGCAGTATTTT. Its translation is CSARPPGGQDTQYF.

The chain recombines TRBV6-2 or TRBV6-3 with TRBJ2-3; D is perhaps TRBD2 (6 bases). The germline CDR1 and CDR2 sequences are MNHEY and SVGEGT. V lost 7 bases to trimming and J lost 1 base, with 9 bases between them. The CDR3 loop spans 13 amino acids. The chain's CDR3 is CASKTGGTDTQYF. The CDR3 nucleotides read TGTGCCAGCAAGACGGGGGGCACAGATACGCAGTATTTT.

The chain uses TRBV10-1 and TRBJ2-5; D not resolved. Between the trimmed V and J ends, which lost 2 bases and 2 bases, there was a span of 6 bases. The germline V gene encodes CDR1 WNHNN and CDR2 SYGVQD (reference sequence). CDR3 length equals 13 residues. CDR3 amino acids: CASSEARQETQYF. As DNA, the CDR3 is TGCGCCAGCAGTGAGGCCAGACAAGAGACCCAGTACTTC.

This clonotype was observed a handful of times. The chain uses TRBV7-9 and TRBJ2-2, with 7 bases aligning to TRBD1. The germline CDR1 and CDR2 sequences are SEHNR and FQNEAQ (reference sequence). There are 17 residues in the CDR3. The J segment lost 0 bases and the V segment lost 5 bases, leaving 9 bases of the junction unmatched. CDR3 sequence (DNA): TGTGCCAGCAGCCCGCGCAGACAGGGCTCGAACACCGGGGAGCTGTTTTTT. Its translation is CASSPRRQGSNTGELFF.

The V call is TRBV2, the J call TRBJ2-5; D not resolved. Germline lookup yields CDR1 SNHLY and CDR2 FYNNEI. The CDR3 has 13 residues. Trimming stripped 8 bases from V and 0 bases from J, with 10 bases between. For the CDR3, the DNA is TGTGCCAGCCTTCTTTCGTACCAAGAGACCCAGTACTTC. This sequence encodes CASLLSYQETQYF. Variable domain in full (rest from reference TRBV2 and TRBJ2-5): EPEVTQTPSHQVTQMGQEVILRCVPISNHLYFYWYRQILGQKVEFLVSFYNNEISEKSEIFDDQFSVERPDGSNFTLKIRSTKLEDSAMYFCASLLSYQETQYFGPGTRLLVL.

This clonotype has more than one count but fewer than ten. The rearrangement joins TRBV30 to TRBJ2-6; D not certain. Between the trimmed V and J ends, which lost 0 bases and 0 bases, there was a span of 6 bases. The CDR3 contains 15 residues. Germline-derived CDR1 and CDR2 are GTSNPN and SVGIG (reference sequence). CDR3 amino acids: CAWSVWSSGANVLTF. In nucleotides, the CDR3 is TGTGCCTGGAGTGTATGGAGCTCTGGGGCCAACGTCCTGACTTTC.

The rearrangement uses TRBV7-3 and TRBJ2-1; 9 bases line up with TRBD2. The CDR3 totals 14 residues. CDR1 SGHTA and CDR2 FQGTGA come from the germline V gene. Unmatched junction bases numbered 4, after V lost 4 bases and J lost 6 bases. CDR3 loop: CASSSGTSLNEQFF. CDR3 coding DNA: TGTGCCAGCAGCTCCGGGACTAGCCTCAATGAGCAGTTCTTC.

This clonotype was picked up many times. The chain is built from TRBV5-4 and TRBJ1-6; D remains unclear. Germline V lookup: CDR1 SGHNT, CDR2 YYREEE (reference sequence). The CDR3 length is 13 residues. The ends were cut back, 4 bases at V and 14 bases at J, with 16 bases in the middle. In DNA form, the CDR3 reads TGTGCCAGCAGCCGGCCCGAGGACGGCACCCTCCACTTT. Encoded protein: CASSRPEDGTLHF.

This CDR3 reads CASSFALRGFEQFF. Here the CDR3 DNA reads TGTGCCAGCAGTTTTGCCCTACGGGGGTTTGAGCAGTTCTTC. The rearrangement links TRBV27 to TRBJ2-1, with D possibly TRBD2 on 6 matching bases. This CDR3 is 14 amino acids long. The V end lost 3 bases, the J end lost 9 bases, and 15 bases lay between the germline ends. In germline, CDR1 is MNHEY, CDR2 SMNVEV (reference sequence).

This clonotype has only a few counts. This sequence joins TRBV7-9 and TRBJ2-2; no firm D call. Per the germline V gene, CDR1 is SEHNR and CDR2 is FQNEAQ (reference sequence). The CDR3 contains 12 residues. CDR3 in amino acids: CASEGWAGELFF. Here the CDR3 DNA reads TGTGCTTCGGAAGGTTGGGCCGGGGAGCTGTTTTTT.